The T cell receptor beta chain under discussion was sequenced for a study of cytomegalovirus exposure and HLA in healthy donors. To note about this clone: Its antigen remains unknown.

The study's findings and limits: Later genetic work tied a missense DCLRE1C variant to beta-chain V and J trimming.

In germline, CDR1 is SGHRS, CDR2 YFSETQ. The CDR3 covers 14 residues. V lost 1 base to trimming and J lost 5 bases; unmatched junction nucleotides: 4. The PCR made use of 60 Vbeta and 13 Jbeta primers. Clones were sequenced by immunoSEQ multiplex PCR, and TCRdb holds only the in-frame ones, with some missing. The data contain approximately 150,000 clones, about 70% of them singletons. Material for sequencing was PBMCs. This TCR was recovered from a woman between 40 and 55 years old in good health and CMV-seronegative. The chain links TRBV5-1 to TRBJ1-1; 8 positions match TRBD1. DNA for the CDR3: TGCGCCAGCAGCTTGCAGGGGGCAGGTACTGAAGCTTTCTTT. Translation gives CASSLQGAGTEAFF.